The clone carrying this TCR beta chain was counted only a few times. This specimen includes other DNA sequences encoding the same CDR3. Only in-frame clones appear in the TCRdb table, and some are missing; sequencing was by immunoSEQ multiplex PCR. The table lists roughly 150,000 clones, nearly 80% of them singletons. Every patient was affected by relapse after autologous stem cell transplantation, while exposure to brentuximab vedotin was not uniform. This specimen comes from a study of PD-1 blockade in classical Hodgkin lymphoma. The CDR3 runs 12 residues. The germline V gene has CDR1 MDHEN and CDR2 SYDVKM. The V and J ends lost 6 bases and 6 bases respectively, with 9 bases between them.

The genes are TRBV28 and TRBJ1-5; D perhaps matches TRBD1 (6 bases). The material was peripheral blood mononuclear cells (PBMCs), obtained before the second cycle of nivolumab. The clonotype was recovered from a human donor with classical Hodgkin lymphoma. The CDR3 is CASRQTGQPQHF. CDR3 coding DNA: TGTGCCAGCAGGCAGACAGGTCAGCCCCAGCATTTT. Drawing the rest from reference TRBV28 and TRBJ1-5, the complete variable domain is DVKVTQSSRYLVKRTGEKVFLECVQDMDHENMFWYRQDPGLGLRLIYFSYDVKMKEKGDIPEGYSVSREKKERFSLILESASTNQTSMYLCASRQTGQPQHFGDGTRLSIL.